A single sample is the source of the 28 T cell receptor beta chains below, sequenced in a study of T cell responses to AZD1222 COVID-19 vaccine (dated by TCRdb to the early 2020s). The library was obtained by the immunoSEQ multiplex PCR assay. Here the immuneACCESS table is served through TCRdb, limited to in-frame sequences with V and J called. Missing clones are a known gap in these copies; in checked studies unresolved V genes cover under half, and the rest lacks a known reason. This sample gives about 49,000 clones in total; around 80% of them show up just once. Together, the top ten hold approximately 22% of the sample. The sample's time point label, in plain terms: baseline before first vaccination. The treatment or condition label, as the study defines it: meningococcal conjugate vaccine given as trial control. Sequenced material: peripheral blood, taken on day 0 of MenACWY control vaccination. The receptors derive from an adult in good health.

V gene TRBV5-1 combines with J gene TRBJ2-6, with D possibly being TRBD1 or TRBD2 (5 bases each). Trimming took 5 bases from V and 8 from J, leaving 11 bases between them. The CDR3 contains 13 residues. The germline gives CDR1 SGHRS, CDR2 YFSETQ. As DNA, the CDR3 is TGCGCCAGCAGTCAGGGACCCACCAACGTCCTGACTTTC. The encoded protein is CASSQGPTNVLTF.

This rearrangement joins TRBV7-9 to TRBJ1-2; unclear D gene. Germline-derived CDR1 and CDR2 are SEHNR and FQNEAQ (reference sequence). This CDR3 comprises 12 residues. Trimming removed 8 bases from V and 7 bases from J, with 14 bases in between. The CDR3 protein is CASGEGQVGYTF. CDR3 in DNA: TGTGCCAGCGGGGAAGGGCAGGTTGGCTACACCTTC. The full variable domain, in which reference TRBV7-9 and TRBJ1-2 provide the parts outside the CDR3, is DTGVSQNPRHKITKRGQNVTFRCDPISEHNRLYWYRQTLGQGPEFLTYFQNEAQLEKSRLLSDRFSAERPKGSFSTLEIQRTEQGDSAMYLCASGEGQVGYTFGSGTRLTVV.

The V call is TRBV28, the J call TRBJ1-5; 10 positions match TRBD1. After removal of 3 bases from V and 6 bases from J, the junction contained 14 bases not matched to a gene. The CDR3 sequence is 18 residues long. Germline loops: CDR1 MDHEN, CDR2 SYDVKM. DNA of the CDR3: TGTGCCAGCAGTTTGCCCATACAGGACAGGGGGGTAATTCAGCCCCAGCATTTT. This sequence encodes CASSLPIQDRGVIQPQHF.

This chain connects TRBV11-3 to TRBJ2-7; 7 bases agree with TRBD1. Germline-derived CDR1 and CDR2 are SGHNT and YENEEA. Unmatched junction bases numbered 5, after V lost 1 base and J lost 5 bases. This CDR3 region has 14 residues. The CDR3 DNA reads TGTGCCAGCAGCTTAGGGGACAGTGGGGACGAGCAGTACTTC. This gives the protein CASSLGDSGDEQYF.

The CDR3 bases are TGTGCCAGCCTAGGAGCTGGGACCACTGAAGCTTTCTTT. Its protein is CASLGAGTTEAFF. The rearrangement links TRBV6-5 to TRBJ1-1; D is perhaps TRBD1 (5 bases). The germline V and J ends were trimmed by 8 bases and 4 bases, with 14 bases remaining between them. This CDR3 is 13 amino acids long. Per germline, CDR1 MNHEY and CDR2 SVGAGI.

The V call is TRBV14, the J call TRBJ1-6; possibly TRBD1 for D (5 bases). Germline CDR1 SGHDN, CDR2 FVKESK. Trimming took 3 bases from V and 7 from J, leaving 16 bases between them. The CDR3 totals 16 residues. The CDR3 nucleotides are TGTGCCAGCAGCCAGGACCACGGGGGGAGGAATTCACCCCTCCACTTT. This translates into CASSQDHGGRNSPLHF.

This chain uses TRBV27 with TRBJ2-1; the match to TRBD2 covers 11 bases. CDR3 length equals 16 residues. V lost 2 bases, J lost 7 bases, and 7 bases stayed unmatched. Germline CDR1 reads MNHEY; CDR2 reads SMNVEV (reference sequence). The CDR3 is CASSLMGLADDNEQFF. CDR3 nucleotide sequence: TGTGCCAGCAGTTTAATGGGACTAGCGGACGATAATGAGCAGTTCTTC.

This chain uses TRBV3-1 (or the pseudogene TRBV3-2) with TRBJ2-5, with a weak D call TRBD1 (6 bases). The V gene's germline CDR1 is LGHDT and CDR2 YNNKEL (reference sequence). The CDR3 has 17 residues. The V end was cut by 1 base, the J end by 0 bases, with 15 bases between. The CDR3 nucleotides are TGTGCCAGCAGCCAAGTCCGGGACACCCGGTACCAAGAGACCCAGTACTTC. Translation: CASSQVRDTRYQETQYF.

The CDR3 reads CASSERDRGYIQYF. As DNA, the CDR3 is TGTGCCAGCAGCGAAAGGGACAGGGGGTACATTCAGTACTTC. This chain connects TRBV3-1 (or the pseudogene TRBV3-2) to TRBJ2-4; TRBD1 matches at 11 bases. CDR3 length equals 14 residues. With V trimmed by 5 bases and J by 8 bases, 5 bases remained unmatched. Germline V gene lookup returns CDR1 LGHDT and CDR2 YNNKEL (reference sequence).

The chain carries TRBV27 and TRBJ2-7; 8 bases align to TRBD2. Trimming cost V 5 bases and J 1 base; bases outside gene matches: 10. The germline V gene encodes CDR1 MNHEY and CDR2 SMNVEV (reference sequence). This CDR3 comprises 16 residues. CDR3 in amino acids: CASSHPLREGSYEQYF. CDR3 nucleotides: TGTGCCAGCAGTCACCCCCTCCGGGAGGGATCCTACGAGCAGTACTTC.

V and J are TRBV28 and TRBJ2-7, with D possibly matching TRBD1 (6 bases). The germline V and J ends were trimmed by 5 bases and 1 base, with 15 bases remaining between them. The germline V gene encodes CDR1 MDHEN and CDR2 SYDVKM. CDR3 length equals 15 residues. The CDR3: CASSRGHGLSYEQYF. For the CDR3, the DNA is TGTGCCAGCAGTCGGGGACATGGCCTGTCCTACGAGCAGTACTTC.

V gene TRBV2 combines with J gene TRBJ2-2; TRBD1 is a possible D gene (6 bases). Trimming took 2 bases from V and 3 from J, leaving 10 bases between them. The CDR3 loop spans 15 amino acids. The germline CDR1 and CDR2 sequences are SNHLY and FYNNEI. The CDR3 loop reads CASSEWGLDTGELFF. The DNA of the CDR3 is TGTGCCAGCAGTGAATGGGGGCTTGACACCGGGGAGCTGTTTTTT.

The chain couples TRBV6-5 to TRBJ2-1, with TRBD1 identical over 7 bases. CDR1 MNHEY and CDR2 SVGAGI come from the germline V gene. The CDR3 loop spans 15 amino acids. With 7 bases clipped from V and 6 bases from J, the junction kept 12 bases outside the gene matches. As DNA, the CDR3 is TGTGCCAGCACCCAGACCGGGACAGTCCTCAATGAGCAGTTCTTC. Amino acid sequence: CASTQTGTVLNEQFF.

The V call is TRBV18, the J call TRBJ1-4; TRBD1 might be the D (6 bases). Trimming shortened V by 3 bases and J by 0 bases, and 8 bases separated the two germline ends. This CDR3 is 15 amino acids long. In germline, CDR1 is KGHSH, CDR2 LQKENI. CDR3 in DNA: TGTGCCAGCTCACCTACAGGGACAACTAATGAAAAACTGTTTTTT. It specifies CASSPTGTTNEKLFF. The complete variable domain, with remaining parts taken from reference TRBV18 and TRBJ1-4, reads NAGVMQNPRHLVRRRGQEARLRCSPMKGHSHVYWYRQLPEEGLKFMVYLQKENIIDESGMPKERFSAEFPKEGPSILRIQQVVRGDSAAYFCASSPTGTTNEKLFFGSGTQLSVL.

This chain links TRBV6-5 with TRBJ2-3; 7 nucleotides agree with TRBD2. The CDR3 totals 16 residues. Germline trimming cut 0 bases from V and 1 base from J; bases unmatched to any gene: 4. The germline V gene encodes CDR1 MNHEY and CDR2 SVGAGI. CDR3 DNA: TGTGCCAGCAGTTACTCGGGGACTATGGGCACAGATACGCAGTATTTT. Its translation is CASSYSGTMGTDTQYF.

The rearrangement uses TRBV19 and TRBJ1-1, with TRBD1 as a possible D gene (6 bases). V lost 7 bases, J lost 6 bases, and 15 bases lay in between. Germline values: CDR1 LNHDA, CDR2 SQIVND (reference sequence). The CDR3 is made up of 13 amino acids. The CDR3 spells CASNTGLGPEAFF. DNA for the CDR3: TGTGCCAGTAATACAGGGTTAGGCCCTGAAGCTTTCTTT.

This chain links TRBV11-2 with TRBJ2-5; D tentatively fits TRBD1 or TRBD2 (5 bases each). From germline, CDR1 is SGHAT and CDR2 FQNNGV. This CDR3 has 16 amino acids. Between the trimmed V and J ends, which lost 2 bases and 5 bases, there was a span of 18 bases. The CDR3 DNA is TGTGCCAGCAGCTTAAATACCGGGACCGCCGGCGAGACCCAGTACTTC. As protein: CASSLNTGTAGETQYF. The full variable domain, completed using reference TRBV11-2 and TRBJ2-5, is EAGVAQSPRYKIIEKRQSVAFWCNPISGHATLYWYQQILGQGPKLLIQFQNNGVVDDSQLPKDRFSAERLKGVDSTLKIQPAKLEDSAVYLCASSLNTGTAGETQYFGPGTRLLVL.

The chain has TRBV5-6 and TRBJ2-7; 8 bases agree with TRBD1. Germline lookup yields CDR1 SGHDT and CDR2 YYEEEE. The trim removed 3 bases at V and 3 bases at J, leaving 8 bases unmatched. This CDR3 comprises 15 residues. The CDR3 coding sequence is TGTGCCAGCAGCTCACCGGGACAGGAGTTCTACGAGCAGTACTTC. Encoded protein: CASSSPGQEFYEQYF.

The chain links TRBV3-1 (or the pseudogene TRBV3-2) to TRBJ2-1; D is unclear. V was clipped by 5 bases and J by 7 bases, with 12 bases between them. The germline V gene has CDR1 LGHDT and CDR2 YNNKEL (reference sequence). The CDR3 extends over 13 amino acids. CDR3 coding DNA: TGTGCCAGCAGCGTGAACCTGAGAAATGAGCAGTTCTTC. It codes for CASSVNLRNEQFF.

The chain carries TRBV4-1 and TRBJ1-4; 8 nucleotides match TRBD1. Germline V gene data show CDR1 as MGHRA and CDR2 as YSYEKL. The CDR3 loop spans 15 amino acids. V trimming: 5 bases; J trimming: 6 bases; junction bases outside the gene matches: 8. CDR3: CASSFRGTGDEKLFF. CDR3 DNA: TGCGCCAGCAGCTTTCGAGGGACAGGAGATGAAAAACTGTTTTTT.

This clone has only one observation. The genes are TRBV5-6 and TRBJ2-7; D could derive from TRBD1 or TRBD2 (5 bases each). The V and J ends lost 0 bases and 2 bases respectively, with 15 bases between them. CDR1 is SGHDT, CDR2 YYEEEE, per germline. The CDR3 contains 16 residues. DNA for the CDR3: TGTGCCAGCAGCTTGGCGGGGACCCCCCTGGCCTACGAGCAGTACGTC. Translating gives CASSLAGTPLAYEQYV.

The CDR3 DNA follows: TGTGCCAGCATCAGGACTGGGACAAGGCCTAATCAGCCCCAGCATTTT. Translation: CASIRTGTRPNQPQHF. This chain connects TRBV5-8 to TRBJ1-5; possible D gene TRBD1, 6 bases. V was clipped by 6 bases and J by 4 bases, with 20 bases between them. Germline lookup yields CDR1 SGHTS and CDR2 YDEGEE. There are 16 residues in the CDR3.

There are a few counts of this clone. CDR3 DNA sequence: TGTGCCAGCAGCCAAAGGAGAGGCGCCTACGAGCAGTACTTC. This translates into CASSQRRGAYEQYF. This rearrangement joins TRBV14 to TRBJ2-7, with D uncertain. The CDR3 has 14 residues. V dropped 2 bases and J dropped 2 bases, with 10 bases sitting between them. Germline values: CDR1 SGHDN, CDR2 FVKESK.

The CDR3 region has the DNA TGTGCCAGTAGTACCCAGGGGGAATGGGGAGAGACCCAGTACTTC. It translates to CASSTQGEWGETQYF. J is TRBJ2-5 and V is TRBV19; TRBD1 aligns across 7 bases. J lost 4 bases, V lost 4 bases, and 9 bases had no gene match. This CDR3 spans 15 amino acids. CDR1 is LNHDA, CDR2 SQIVND, per germline (reference sequence).

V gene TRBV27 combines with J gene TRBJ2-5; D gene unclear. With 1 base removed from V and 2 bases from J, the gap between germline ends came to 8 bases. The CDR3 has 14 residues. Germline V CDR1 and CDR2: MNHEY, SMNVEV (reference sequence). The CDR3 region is CASSLLSKQETQYF. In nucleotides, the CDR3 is TGTGCCAGCAGTTTATTATCGAAACAAGAGACCCAGTACTTC.

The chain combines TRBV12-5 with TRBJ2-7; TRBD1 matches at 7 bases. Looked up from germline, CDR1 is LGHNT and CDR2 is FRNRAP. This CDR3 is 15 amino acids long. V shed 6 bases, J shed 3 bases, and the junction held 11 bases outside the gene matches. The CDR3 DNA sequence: TGTGCTAGTGGCCGGACCGGGACAGAGCGCTACGAGCAGTACTTC. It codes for CASGRTGTERYEQYF.

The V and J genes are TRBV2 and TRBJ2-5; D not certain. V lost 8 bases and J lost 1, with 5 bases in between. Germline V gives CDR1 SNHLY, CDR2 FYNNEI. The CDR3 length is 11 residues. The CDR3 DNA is TGTGCCAGCGGGATCCAAGAGACCCAGTACTTC. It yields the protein CASGIQETQYF.

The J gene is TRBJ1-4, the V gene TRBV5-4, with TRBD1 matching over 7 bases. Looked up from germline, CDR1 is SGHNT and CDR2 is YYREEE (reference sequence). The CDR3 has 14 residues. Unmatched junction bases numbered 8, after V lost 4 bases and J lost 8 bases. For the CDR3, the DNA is TGTGCCAGCAGCAGCATAGGGACAGCAGAAAAACTGTTTTTT. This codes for CASSSIGTAEKLFF.